This passage covers 14 T cell receptor beta chains from one sample sequenced in a study of shared clonotypes between healthy human individuals. Data came from immunoSEQ multiplex PCR; TCRdb stores just in-frame clones and leaves some out. The sample holds around 600,000 clones, roughly 97% seen once. The sequenced sample was naive CD4+ T cells sorted from blood. As to subset: CD45RA+ positively selected. The receptors here all came from a young woman in good health.

The chain has TRBV6-6 and TRBJ2-1; no clear D gene. V was cut by 2 bases and J by 4 bases, with 9 bases left in between. Germline V gives CDR1 MNHNY, CDR2 SVGAGI (reference sequence). CDR3 size: 14 residues. This chain's CDR3 is CASSYDWIYNEQFF. In nucleotides, the CDR3 is TGTGCCAGCAGTTACGATTGGATTTACAATGAGCAGTTCTTC.

J is TRBJ2-2 and V is TRBV9; D unclear. CDR3 length: 18 amino acids. The germline CDR1 and CDR2 sequences are SGDLS and YYNGEE. V was clipped by 2 bases and J by 1 base, with 18 bases between them. This chain's CDR3 is CASSVGPSPRRNTGELFF. The CDR3 DNA reads TGTGCCAGCAGCGTTGGCCCCTCCCCTCGGAGGAACACCGGGGAGCTGTTTTTT.

The V and J genes are TRBV2 and TRBJ1-4; 7 bases agree with TRBD1. V gave up 4 bases and J gave up 2 bases; unmatched junction bases: 4. Per the germline V gene, CDR1 is SNHLY and CDR2 is FYNNEI. The CDR3 totals 15 residues. CDR3 sequence: CASSGGTVTNEKLFF. The CDR3 DNA reads as TGTGCCAGCAGTGGAGGGACAGTCACTAATGAAAAACTGTTTTTT.

This chain links TRBV5-5 with TRBJ2-7; 13 bases match TRBD2. CDR3 length: 16 residues. CDR1 is SGHKS, CDR2 YYEKEE, per germline (reference sequence). The J segment lost 1 base and the V segment lost 4 bases, leaving 5 bases of the junction unmatched. The CDR3 DNA is TGTGCCAGCAGCAAAGGGACTAGCGGGGTGTCCTACGAGCAGTACTTC. This encodes CASSKGTSGVSYEQYF.

This chain uses TRBV27 with TRBJ1-6, with 9 bases lining up with TRBD1. Germline lookup yields CDR1 MNHEY and CDR2 SMNVEV (reference sequence). Trimming took 6 bases from V and 13 from J; bases not matched to a gene: 7. The CDR3 covers 13 residues. The CDR3 sequence: CASRFGTGWPLHF. The CDR3 DNA follows: TGTGCCAGCAGATTCGGGACAGGGTGGCCCCTCCACTTT.

V is TRBV5-4 and J is TRBJ2-5; the D is unclear. The DNA end is more similar to TRBJ2-7, so the J call may be wrong. The CDR3 contains 14 residues. The germline CDR1 and CDR2 sequences are SGHNT and YYREEE (reference sequence). CDR3 bases: TGTGCCAGCAGCTTGGATGCGCTATCCTACGAGCAGTACTTC. Amino acids: CASSLDALSYEQYF.

This sequence joins TRBV28 and TRBJ2-3; D gene unclear. V lost 5 bases and J 6 bases, leaving 18 bases between the germline ends. The CDR3 length is 15 residues. The germline gives CDR1 MDHEN, CDR2 SYDVKM. CDR3 DNA sequence: TGTGCCAGCAGTCTTACCCCCCCAGCCCCTGATACGCAGTATTTT. Amino acids: CASSLTPPAPDTQYF.

The chain joins TRBV27 to TRBJ2-3; D remains unclear. The CDR3 is 13 amino acids. With 8 bases removed from V and 6 bases from J, the gap between germline ends came to 15 bases. The germline V gene has CDR1 MNHEY and CDR2 SMNVEV (reference sequence). CDR3 protein: CASESTQSDTQYF. Written as DNA, the CDR3 is TGTGCCAGCGAGTCCACACAATCCGATACGCAGTATTTT.

This chain links TRBV6-1 with TRBJ1-5, with a possible D match to TRBD1 (5 bases). Trimming took off 4 bases at V and 6 bases at J, with 16 bases between the two ends. The CDR3 totals 15 residues. Germline V gives CDR1 MNHNS, CDR2 SASEGT. Here the CDR3 reads CASSVGTALRQPQHF. Here the CDR3 DNA reads TGTGCCAGCAGTGTGGGGACGGCGCTCCGTCAGCCCCAGCATTTT.

This chain uses TRBV15 with TRBJ1-3; D is perhaps TRBD1 (5 bases). Germline V gene data show CDR1 as LNHNV and CDR2 as YYDKDF (reference sequence). V was pared by 0 bases and J by 0 bases, with 15 bases between. The CDR3 loop spans 18 amino acids. Written as DNA, the CDR3 is TGTGCCACCAGCAGAGATCGCCCAGGGATATACTCTGGAAACACCATATATTTT. Translating gives CATSRDRPGIYSGNTIYF.

This clone was observed a single time. The V and J genes are TRBV5-1 and TRBJ2-3, with TRBD2 matching over 7 bases. V lost 0 bases to trimming and J lost 0 bases; unmatched junction nucleotides: 7. The V gene's germline CDR1 is SGHRS and CDR2 YFSETQ. The CDR3 is made up of 17 amino acids. The CDR3 loop reads CASSLGPGGPSTDTQYF. The CDR3 nucleotides are TGCGCCAGCAGCTTGGGGCCGGGAGGACCTAGCACAGATACGCAGTATTTT.

This chain joins TRBV15 and TRBJ2-3, with 8 bases that match TRBD2. With V trimmed by 5 bases and J by 4 bases, 11 bases remained unmatched. This CDR3 region has 16 residues. Germline values: CDR1 LNHNV, CDR2 YYDKDF (reference sequence). The CDR3 region is CATSGGASGLSDTQYF. The CDR3 DNA sequence: TGTGCCACCAGCGGGGGGGCTAGCGGGTTGTCAGATACGCAGTATTTT. Based on the CDR3 plus reference TRBV15 and TRBJ2-3, the full variable domain is DAMVIQNPRYQVTQFGKPVTLSCSQTLNHNVMYWYQQKSSQAPKLLFHYYDKDFNNEADTPDNFQSRRPNTSFCFLDIRSPGLGDTAMYLCATSGGASGLSDTQYFGPGTRLTVL.

The gene calls are TRBV5-1 and TRBJ2-3; D gene uncertain. The CDR3 is 15 amino acids. Germline assignment: CDR1 SGHRS and CDR2 YFSETQ. Trimming pared 1 base from V and 3 bases from J, leaving 12 bases between. This CDR3 is CASSLSGVGTDTQYF. In DNA form, the CDR3 reads TGCGCCAGCAGCTTGTCGGGCGTTGGGACAGATACGCAGTATTTT.

V gene TRBV10-1 combines with J gene TRBJ2-2, with 8 bases that match TRBD2. V trimming: 11 bases; J trimming: 6 bases; junction bases outside the gene matches: 14. The CDR3 sequence is 15 residues long. Germline lookup yields CDR1 WNHNN and CDR2 SYGVQD (reference sequence). CDR3 in DNA: TGCGCCCGGACCCGGAGTAGCGGGAATTCCGGGGAGCTGTTTTTT. It translates to CARTRSSGNSGELFF.